This TCR beta chain was obtained from a study of T cells after yellow fever vaccination. Study-wide findings and caveats: Clones that expanded after primary vaccination mostly reappeared after the booster (roughly 95% CD4, 88% CD8).

A word on this clonotype: Its antigen is still unknown.

One entry per CDR3 protein results from TCRdb running MiXCR on the 5' RACE reads. The data show around 320,000 distinct CDR3 sequences, around 9.3% seen once. This TCR came from a man in his late teens or twenties who received the YFV17D yellow fever vaccine. The sequenced sample was CD4+ T cells sorted from PBMCs, obtained 5 days after the yellow fever booster vaccination.

The CDR3 DNA reads as TGTGCCAGCAGCCCTGATTCGTGGGGGGAGCAGTTCTTC. As protein: CASSPDSWGEQFF. This chain joins TRBV3-1 and TRBJ2-1; TRBD1 or TRBD2 may be the D gene (5 bases each). Germline lookup yields CDR1 LGHDT and CDR2 YNNKEL (reference sequence). V lost 4 bases to trimming and J lost 10 bases, with 14 bases between them. The CDR3 has 13 residues.